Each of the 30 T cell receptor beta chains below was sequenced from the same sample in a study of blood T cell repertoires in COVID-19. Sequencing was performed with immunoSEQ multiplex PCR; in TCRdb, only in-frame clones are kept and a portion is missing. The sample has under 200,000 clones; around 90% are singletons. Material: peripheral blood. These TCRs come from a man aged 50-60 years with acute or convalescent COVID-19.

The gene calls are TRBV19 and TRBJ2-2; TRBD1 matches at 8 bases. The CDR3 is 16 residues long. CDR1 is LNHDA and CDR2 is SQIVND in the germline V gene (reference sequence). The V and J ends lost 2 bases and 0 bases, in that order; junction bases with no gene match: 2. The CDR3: CASSIWGQANTGELFF. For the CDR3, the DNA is TGTGCCAGTAGTATATGGGGACAGGCGAACACCGGGGAGCTGTTTTTT.

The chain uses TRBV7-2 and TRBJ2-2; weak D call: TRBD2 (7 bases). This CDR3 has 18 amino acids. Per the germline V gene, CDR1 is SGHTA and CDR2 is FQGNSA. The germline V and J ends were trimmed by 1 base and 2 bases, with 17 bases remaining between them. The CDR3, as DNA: TGTGCCAGCAGCTTAGATGTTCTCAGGGGACTAAACACCGGGGAGCTGTTTTTT. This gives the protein CASSLDVLRGLNTGELFF.

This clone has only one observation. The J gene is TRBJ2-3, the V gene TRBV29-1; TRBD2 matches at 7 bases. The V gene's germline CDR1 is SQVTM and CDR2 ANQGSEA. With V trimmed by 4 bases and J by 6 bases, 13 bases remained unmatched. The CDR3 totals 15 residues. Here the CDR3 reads CSVVNGRSLGDTQYF. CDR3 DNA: TGCAGCGTTGTAAACGGGAGGTCTCTCGGTGATACGCAGTATTTT.

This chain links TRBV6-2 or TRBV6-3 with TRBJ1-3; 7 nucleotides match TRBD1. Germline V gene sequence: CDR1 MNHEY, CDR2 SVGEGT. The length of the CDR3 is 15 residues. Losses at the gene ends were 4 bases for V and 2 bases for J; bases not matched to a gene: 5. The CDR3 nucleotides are TGTGCCAGCAGTTCACAGGGGATCGCTGGAAACACCATATATTTT. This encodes CASSSQGIAGNTIYF.

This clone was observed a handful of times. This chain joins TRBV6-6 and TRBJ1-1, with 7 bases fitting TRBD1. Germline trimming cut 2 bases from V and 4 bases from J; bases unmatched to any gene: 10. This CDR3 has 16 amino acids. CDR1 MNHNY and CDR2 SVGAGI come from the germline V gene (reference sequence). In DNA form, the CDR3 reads TGTGCCAGCAGTTACACGTCGCGACAGGGCGGCACTGAAGCTTTCTTT. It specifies CASSYTSRQGGTEAFF.

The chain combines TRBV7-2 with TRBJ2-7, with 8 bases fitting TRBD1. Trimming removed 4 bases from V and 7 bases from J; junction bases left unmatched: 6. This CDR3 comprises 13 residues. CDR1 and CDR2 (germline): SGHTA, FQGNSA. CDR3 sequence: CASSSGQGNEQYV. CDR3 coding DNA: TGTGCCAGCAGCTCTGGACAGGGAAATGAGCAGTACGTC.

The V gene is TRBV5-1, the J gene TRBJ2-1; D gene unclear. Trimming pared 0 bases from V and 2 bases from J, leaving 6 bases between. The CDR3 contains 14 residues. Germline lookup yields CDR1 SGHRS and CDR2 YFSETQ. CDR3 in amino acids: CASSLGVTYNEQFF. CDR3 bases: TGCGCCAGCAGCTTGGGTGTCACCTACAATGAGCAGTTCTTC. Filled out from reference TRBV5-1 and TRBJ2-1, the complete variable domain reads KAGVTQTPRYLIKTRGQQVTLSCSPISGHRSVSWYQQTPGQGLQFLFEYFSETQRNKGNFPGRFSGRQFSNSRSEMNVSTLELGDSALYLCASSLGVTYNEQFFGPGTRLTVL.

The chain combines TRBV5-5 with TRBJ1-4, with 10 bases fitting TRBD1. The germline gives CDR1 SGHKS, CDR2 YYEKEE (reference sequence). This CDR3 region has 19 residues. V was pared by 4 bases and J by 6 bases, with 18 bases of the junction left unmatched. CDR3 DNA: TGTGCCAGCAGCCCCAACACCGGGACAGGGGCCTTCTTGGATGAAAAACTGTTTTTT. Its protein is CASSPNTGTGAFLDEKLFF. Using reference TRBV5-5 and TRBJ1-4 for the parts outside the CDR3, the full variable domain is DAGVTQSPTHLIKTRGQQVTLRCSPISGHKSVSWYQQVLGQGPQFIFQYYEKEERGRGNFPDRFSARQFPNYSSELNVNALLLGDSALYLCASSPNTGTGAFLDEKLFFGSGTQLSVL.

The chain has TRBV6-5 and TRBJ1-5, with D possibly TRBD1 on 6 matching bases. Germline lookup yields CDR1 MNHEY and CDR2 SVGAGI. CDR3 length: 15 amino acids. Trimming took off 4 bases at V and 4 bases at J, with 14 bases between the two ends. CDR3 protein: CASSSQGFSNQPQHF. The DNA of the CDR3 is TGTGCCAGCAGTTCACAGGGTTTCTCTAATCAGCCCCAGCATTTT.

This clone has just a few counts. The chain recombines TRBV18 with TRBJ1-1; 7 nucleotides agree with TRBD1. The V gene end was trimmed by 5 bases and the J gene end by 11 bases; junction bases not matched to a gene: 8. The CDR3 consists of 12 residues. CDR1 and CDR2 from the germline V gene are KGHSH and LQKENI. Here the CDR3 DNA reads TGTGCCAGCTCAAAAGAGACAGGGTTGGCTTTCTTT. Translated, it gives CASSKETGLAFF.

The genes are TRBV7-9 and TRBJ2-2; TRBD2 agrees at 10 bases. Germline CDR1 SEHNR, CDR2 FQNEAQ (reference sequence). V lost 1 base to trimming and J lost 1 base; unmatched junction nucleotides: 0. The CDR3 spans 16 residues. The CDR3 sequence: CASSLGLAGNTGELFF. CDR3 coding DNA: TGTGCCAGCAGCTTAGGACTAGCGGGGAACACCGGGGAGCTGTTTTTT.

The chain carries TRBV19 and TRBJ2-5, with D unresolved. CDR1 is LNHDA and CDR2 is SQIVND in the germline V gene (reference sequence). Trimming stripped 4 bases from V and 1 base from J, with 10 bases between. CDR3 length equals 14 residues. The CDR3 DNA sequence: TGTGCCAGTAGTAGGCAGGCCAGCCAAGAGACCCAGTACTTC. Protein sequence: CASSRQASQETQYF.

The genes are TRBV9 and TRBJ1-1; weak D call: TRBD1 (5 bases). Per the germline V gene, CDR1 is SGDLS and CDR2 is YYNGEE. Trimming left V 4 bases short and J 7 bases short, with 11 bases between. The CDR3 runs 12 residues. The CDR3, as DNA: TGTGCCAGCAGCCGTCAGGGAAATGAAGCTTTCTTT. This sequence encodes CASSRQGNEAFF.

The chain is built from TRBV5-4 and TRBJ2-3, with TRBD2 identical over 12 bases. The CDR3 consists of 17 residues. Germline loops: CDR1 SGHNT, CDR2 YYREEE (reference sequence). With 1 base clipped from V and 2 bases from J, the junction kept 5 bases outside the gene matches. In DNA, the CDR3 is TGTGCCAGCAGCTTGTTCCTAGCGGGGGGGAACACAGATACGCAGTATTTT. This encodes CASSLFLAGGNTDTQYF.

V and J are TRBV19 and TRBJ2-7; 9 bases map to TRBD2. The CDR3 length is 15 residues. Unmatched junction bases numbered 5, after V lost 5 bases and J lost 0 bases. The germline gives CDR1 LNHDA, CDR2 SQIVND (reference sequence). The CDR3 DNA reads TGTGCCAGTAGTCCCCGAGCGGGGGGCTCCTACGAGCAGTACTTC. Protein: CASSPRAGGSYEQYF. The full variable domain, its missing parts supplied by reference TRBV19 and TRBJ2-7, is DGGITQSPKYLFRKEGQNVTLSCEQNLNHDAMYWYRQDPGQGLRLIYYSQIVNDFQKGDIAEGYSVSREKKESFPLTVTSAQKNPTAFYLCASSPRAGGSYEQYFGPGTRLTVT.

The CDR3 DNA reads TGTGCCAGCAGCACCCGCGGAGGACTAGCGGGAGCAAAAACCACTCCCCACTACGAGCAGTACTTC. Its protein is CASSTRGGLAGAKTTPHYEQYF. The V call is TRBV21-1, the J call TRBJ2-7; TRBD2 was called by the table and not checked on the DNA. TRBV21-1 is annotated as a pseudogene. This CDR3 contains 22 residues.

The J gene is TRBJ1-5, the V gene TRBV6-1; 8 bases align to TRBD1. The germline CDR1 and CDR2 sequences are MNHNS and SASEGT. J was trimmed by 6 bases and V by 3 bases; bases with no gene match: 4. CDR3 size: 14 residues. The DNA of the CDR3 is TGTGCCAGCAGTGATCAGGACAGGGTTCAGCCCCAGCATTTT. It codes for CASSDQDRVQPQHF.

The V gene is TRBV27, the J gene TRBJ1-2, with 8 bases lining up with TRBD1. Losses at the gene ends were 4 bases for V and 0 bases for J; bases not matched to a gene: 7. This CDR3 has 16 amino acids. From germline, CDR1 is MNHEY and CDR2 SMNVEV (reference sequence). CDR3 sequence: CASSSRDRQSNYGYTF. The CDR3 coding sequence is TGTGCCAGCAGTTCCCGGGACAGGCAATCTAACTATGGCTACACCTTC.

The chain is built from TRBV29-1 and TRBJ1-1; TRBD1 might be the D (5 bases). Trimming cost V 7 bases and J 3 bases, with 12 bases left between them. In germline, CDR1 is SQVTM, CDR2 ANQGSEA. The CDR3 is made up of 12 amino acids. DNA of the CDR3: TGCAGCGGCACGGGGGGGGACACTGAAGCTTTCTTT. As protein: CSGTGGDTEAFF.

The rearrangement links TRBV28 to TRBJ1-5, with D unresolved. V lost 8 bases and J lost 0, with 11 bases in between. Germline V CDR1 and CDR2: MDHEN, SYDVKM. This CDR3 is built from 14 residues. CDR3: CASSNAGSNQPQHF. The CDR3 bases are TGTGCCAGCTCGAATGCGGGTAGCAATCAGCCCCAGCATTTT.

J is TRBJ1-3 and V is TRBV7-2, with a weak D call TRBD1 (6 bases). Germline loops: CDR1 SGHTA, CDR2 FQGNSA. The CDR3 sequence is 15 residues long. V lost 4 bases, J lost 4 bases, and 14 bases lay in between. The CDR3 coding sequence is TGTGCCAGCAGCTGGACCGGGACAACAGGAAACACCATATATTTT. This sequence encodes CASSWTGTTGNTIYF.

CDR3 region: CSARSTEAFF. The DNA for the CDR3 is TGCAGTGCTCGGTCCACTGAAGCTTTCTTT. The chain couples TRBV20-1 to TRBJ1-1, with no clear D. The V and J ends lost 5 bases and 4 bases respectively, with 5 bases between them. This CDR3 has 10 amino acids. CDR1 and CDR2 from the germline V gene are DFQATT and SNEGSKA (reference sequence).

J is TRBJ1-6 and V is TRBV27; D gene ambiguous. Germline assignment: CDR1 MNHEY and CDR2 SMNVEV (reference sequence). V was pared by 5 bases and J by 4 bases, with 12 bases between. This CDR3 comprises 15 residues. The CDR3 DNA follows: TGTGCCAGCAGTGCCGGGGTCCTATATAATTCACCCCTCCACTTT. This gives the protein CASSAGVLYNSPLHF.

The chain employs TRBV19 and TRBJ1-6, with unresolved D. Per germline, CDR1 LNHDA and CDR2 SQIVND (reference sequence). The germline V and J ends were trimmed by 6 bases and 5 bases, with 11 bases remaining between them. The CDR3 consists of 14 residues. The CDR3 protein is CASRYRGHNSPLHF. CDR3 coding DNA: TGTGCCAGTAGATATAGAGGCCATAATTCACCCCTCCACTTT.

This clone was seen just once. The CDR3 loop is CASSLIRASGANVLTF. The CDR3 DNA sequence: TGTGCCAGCTCACTTATTAGAGCCTCTGGGGCCAACGTCCTGACTTTC. The chain joins TRBV18 to TRBJ2-6; D is unclear. In germline, CDR1 is KGHSH, CDR2 LQKENI. The CDR3 sequence is 16 residues long. The V gene lost 4 bases and the J gene lost 0 bases, with 10 bases spanning the gap.

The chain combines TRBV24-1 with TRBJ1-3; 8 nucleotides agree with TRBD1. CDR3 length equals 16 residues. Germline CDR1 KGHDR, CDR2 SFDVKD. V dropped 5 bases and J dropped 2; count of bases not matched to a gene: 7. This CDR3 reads CATSGTGQGAGNTIYF. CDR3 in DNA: TGTGCCACCAGTGGTACCGGACAGGGAGCTGGAAACACCATATATTTT.

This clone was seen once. The chain's CDR3 is CATSRAQTYEQYF. The CDR3, as DNA: TGTGCCACCAGCAGAGCACAGACCTACGAGCAGTACTTC. This chain uses TRBV15 with TRBJ2-7; D ambiguous. The CDR3 sequence is 13 residues long. V lost 1 base to trimming and J lost 2 bases, with 6 bases between them. Germline V gene sequence: CDR1 LNHNV, CDR2 YYDKDF (reference sequence).

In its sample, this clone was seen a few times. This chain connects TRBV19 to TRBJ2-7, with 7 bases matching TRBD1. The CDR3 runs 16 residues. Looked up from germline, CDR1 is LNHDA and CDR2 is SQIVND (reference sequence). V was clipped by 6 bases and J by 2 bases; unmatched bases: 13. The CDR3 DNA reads TGTGCCAGTAGCCGATCAGGGGGTACTAACCCCTACGAGCAGTACTTC. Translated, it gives CASSRSGGTNPYEQYF.

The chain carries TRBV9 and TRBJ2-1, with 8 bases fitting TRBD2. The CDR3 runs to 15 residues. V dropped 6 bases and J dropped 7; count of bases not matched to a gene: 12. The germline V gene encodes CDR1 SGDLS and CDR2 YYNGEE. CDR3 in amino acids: CASTGYPGGPNEQFF. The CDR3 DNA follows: TGTGCCAGCACGGGGTACCCGGGAGGGCCAAATGAGCAGTTCTTC. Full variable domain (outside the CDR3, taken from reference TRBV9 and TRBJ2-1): DSGVTQTPKHLITATGQRVTLRCSPRSGDLSVYWYQQSLDQGLQFLIQYYNGEERAKGNILERFSAQQFPDLHSELNLSSLELGDSALYFCASTGYPGGPNEQFFGPGTRLTVL.

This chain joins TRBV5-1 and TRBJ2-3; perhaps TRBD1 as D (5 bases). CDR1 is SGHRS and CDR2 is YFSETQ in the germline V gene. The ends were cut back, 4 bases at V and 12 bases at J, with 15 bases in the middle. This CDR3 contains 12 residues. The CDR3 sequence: CASSADTLLQYF. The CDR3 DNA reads TGCGCCAGCAGCGCGGACACCCTACTTCAGTATTTT. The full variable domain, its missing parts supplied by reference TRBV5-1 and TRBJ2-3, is KAGVTQTPRYLIKTRGQQVTLSCSPISGHRSVSWYQQTPGQGLQFLFEYFSETQRNKGNFPGRFSGRQFSNSRSEMNVSTLELGDSALYLCASSADTLLQYFGPGTRLTVL.